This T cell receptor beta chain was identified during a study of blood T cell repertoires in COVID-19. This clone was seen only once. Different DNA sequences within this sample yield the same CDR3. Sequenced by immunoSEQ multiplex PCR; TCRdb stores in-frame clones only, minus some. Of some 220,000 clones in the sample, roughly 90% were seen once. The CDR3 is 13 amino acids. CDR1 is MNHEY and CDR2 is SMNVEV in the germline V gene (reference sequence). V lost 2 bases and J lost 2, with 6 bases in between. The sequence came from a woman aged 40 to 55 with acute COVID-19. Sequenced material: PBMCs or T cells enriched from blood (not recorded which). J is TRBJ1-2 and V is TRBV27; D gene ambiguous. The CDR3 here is CASSLRENYGYTF. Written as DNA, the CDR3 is TGTGCCAGCAGTTTAAGGGAGAACTATGGCTACACCTTC.